This TCR beta chain was captured by sequencing in a study of shared clonotypes between healthy human individuals. The V and J ends lost 0 bases and 3 bases respectively, with 15 bases between them. Germline V gives CDR1 LGHNA, CDR2 YNFKEQ. The CDR3 extends over 17 amino acids. Naive CD8 cells lacked CD45RO and underwent positive selection for CCR7, leaving out terminally differentiated effector memory CD45RA+ cells. Genomic DNA of every subset was divided equally among multiple immunoSEQ plates. TCRdb keeps only in-frame clones here, not all; method: immunoSEQ multiplex PCR. This sample carries around 2.1 million clones, roughly 91% of them seen once, and the ten largest clones take about 1.8%.

This receptor was obtained from a man aged 18-30 years in good health. Some clones in this sample may be carry-over from other donors' samples. Specimen: naive CD8+ T cells from PBMCs. This rearrangement joins TRBV4-2 to TRBJ1-5; possibly TRBD1 for D (5 bases). The DNA for the CDR3 is TGTGCCAGCAGCCAAGAGATATCGGGCAGGGCCAATCAGCCCCAGCATTTT. This sequence encodes CASSQEISGRANQPQHF.